The rows below give T cell receptor beta chains drawn from one sample of a study of beta chain features in type 1 diabetes. TCRdb's table, derived via immunoSEQ multiplex PCR, lists solely in-frame clones and lacks some. The sample yields fewer than 350,000 clones, about 18% seen once. The sample taken for sequencing was naive CD4+ T cells from blood. Receptor source: a young woman in good health. The CDR3 runs from the conserved cysteine through the conserved F or W. A D gene is named only where the DNA matches it firmly. Rows give clone size only sometimes, using once, few, many, or a class for an expanded clone.

abundance | d_gene | j_gene | len | v_gene | CDR3aa | CDR3nt
NA | TRBD2 | TRBJ2-5 | 16 | TRBV13 | CASSRGLAGLQETQYF | TGTGCCAGCAGCCGGGGACTAGCGGGTCTGCAAGAGACCCAGTACTTC
NA | TRBD1 | TRBJ1-5 | 14 | TRBV7-9 | CASSTTGSAQPQHF | TGTGCCAGCAGCACGACAGGGTCGGCTCAGCCCCAGCATTTT
few | TRBD1 | TRBJ1-2 | 14 | TRBV29-1 | CSARPANTGGGYTF | TGCAGCGCCCGCCCGGCTAATACAGGGGGCGGCTACACCTTC
few | TRBD1 | TRBJ2-7 | 14 | TRBV2 | CASSLGTGSYEQYF | TGTGCCAGCAGTTTAGGGACAGGGTCCTACGAGCAGTACTTC
few | NA | TRBJ2-7 | 13 | TRBV5-1 | CASSLDQGTEQYF | TGCGCCAGCAGCTTGGACCAGGGAACAGAGCAGTACTTC
NA | NA | TRBJ2-7 | 15 | TRBV7-2 | CASSLGRETGYEQYF | TGTGCCAGCAGCTTAGGACGGGAAACAGGGTACGAGCAGTACTTC
NA | TRBD2 | TRBJ2-1 | 15 | TRBV27 | CASSAGGSAYNEQFF | TGTGCCAGCAGTGCCGGGGGGAGTGCCTACAATGAGCAGTTCTTC
NA | TRBD1 | TRBJ2-1 | 16 | TRBV9 | CASSTLGTGTNNEQFF | TGTGCCAGCAGCACCCTCGGGACAGGGACTAACAATGAGCAGTTCTTC
NA | NA | TRBJ1-1 | 10 | TRBV25-1 | CATQGTEAFF | TGTGCCACCCAGGGCACTGAAGCTTTCTTT
few | TRBD2 | TRBJ2-7 | 13 | TRBV18 | CASSPQREDEQYF | TGTGCCAGCTCACCCCAGCGGGAGGACGAGCAGTACTTC
few | NA | TRBJ1-2 | 13 | TRBV7-9 | CASSLTGLYGYTF | TGTGCCAGCAGCCTGACAGGCCTCTATGGCTACACCTTC
few | NA | TRBJ1-1 | 16 | TRBV9 | CASSSSPGALGTEAFF | TGTGCCAGCAGCTCGAGTCCAGGGGCGTTAGGCACTGAAGCTTTCTTT
NA | TRBD2 | TRBJ2-7 | 15 | TRBV2 | CASTAGLAGTGEQYF | TGTGCCAGCACTGCGGGGCTAGCGGGAACTGGCGAGCAGTACTTC
NA | NA | TRBJ1-2 | 13 | TRBV27 | CATRGHRIYGYTF | TGTGCCACCCGTGGACATCGTATCTATGGCTACACCTTC
NA | NA | TRBJ1-1 | 11 | TRBV20-1 | CSARGGGITFF | TGCAGTGCTAGAGGGGGGGGGATAACTTTCTTT
NA | NA | TRBJ2-1 | 13 | TRBV27 | CASQVRGYNEQFF | TGTGCCAGCCAGGTACGGGGTTACAATGAGCAGTTCTTC
NA | NA | TRBJ2-5 | 14 | TRBV2 | CASSEGLTPETQYF | TGTGCCAGCAGTGAAGGGCTTACGCCAGAGACCCAGTACTTC
NA | TRBD1 | TRBJ1-2 | 15 | TRBV6-5 | CASSPRGQGGYGYTF | TGTGCCAGCAGTCCCCGGGGACAGGGAGGCTATGGCTACACCTTC
NA | NA | TRBJ1-6 | 14 | TRBV25-1 | CASSTSSYNSPLHF | TGTGCCAGCAGTACTAGCTCCTATAATTCACCCCTCCACTTT
few | TRBD1 | TRBJ1-2 | 14 | TRBV2 | CASRRGQDNYGYTF | TGTGCCAGCAGGAGGGGACAGGATAACTATGGCTACACCTTC
few | NA | TRBJ2-1 | 15 | TRBV5-4 | CASRPAPSSYNEQFF | TGTGCCAGCAGACCAGCGCCGAGCTCCTACAATGAGCAGTTCTTC
NA | TRBD2 | TRBJ2-7 | 14 | TRBV18 | CASSPGIAGYEQYF | TGTGCCAGCTCACCCGGTATAGCGGGCTACGAGCAGTACTTC
NA | NA | TRBJ2-7 | 15 | TRBV30 | CAWSGDAGMAYEQYF | TGTGCCTGGAGCGGAGATGCCGGGATGGCCTACGAGCAGTACTTC
few | NA | TRBJ1-3 | 13 | TRBV6-6 | CASTRQYGNTIYF | TGTGCCAGCACCAGACAATATGGAAACACCATATATTTT
NA | NA | TRBJ2-1 | 14 | TRBV7-2 | CASSPAGLYNEQFF | TGTGCCAGCAGCCCCGCAGGACTTTACAATGAGCAGTTCTTC
NA | NA | TRBJ2-7 | 15 | TRBV7-7 | CASSLRDSVDYEQYF | TGTGCTAGCAGCTTACGGGACTCTGTTGACTACGAGCAGTACTTC
NA | NA | TRBJ2-2 | 15 | TRBV4-1 | CASSQEGLHTGELFF | TGCGCCAGCAGCCAAGAGGGCCTACACACCGGGGAGCTGTTTTTT
NA | TRBD1 | TRBJ2-7 | 14 | TRBV2 | CASRKVRGPYEQYF | TGTGCCAGCAGGAAAGTGAGGGGGCCCTACGAGCAGTACTTC
NA | TRBD2 | TRBJ2-1 | 15 | TRBV6-1 | CASSVASGTYNEQFF | TGTGCCAGCAGTGTGGCTAGCGGGACCTACAATGAGCAGTTCTTC
NA | TRBD1 | TRBJ1-2 | 13 | TRBV5-1 | CASSGTGENGYTF | TGCGCCAGCAGCGGGACAGGGGAAAATGGCTACACCTTC
NA | NA | TRBJ2-3 | 12 | TRBV9 | CASSVDSSAQYF | TGTGCCAGCAGCGTAGACTCTTCGGCGCAGTATTTT
NA | NA | TRBJ1-2 | 14 | TRBV18 | CASSPARTNYGYTF | TGTGCCAGCTCACCGGCACGAACTAACTATGGCTACACCTTC
once | TRBD2 | TRBJ2-4 | 16 | TRBV30 | CACSPGTSGGKNIQYF | TGTGCCTGCAGTCCCGGGACTAGCGGGGGGAAAAACATTCAGTACTTC
few | TRBD1 | TRBJ2-1 | 14 | TRBV29-1 | CSFENRGSYNEQFF | TGCAGCTTCGAAAACAGGGGATCCTACAATGAGCAGTTCTTC
NA | NA | TRBJ2-6 | 13 | TRBV14 | CASSQARANVLTF | TGTGCCAGCAGCCAAGCCAGGGCCAACGTCCTGACTTTC
few | TRBD1 | TRBJ2-7 | 16 | TRBV30 | CAWSAPGTGYSYEQYF | TGTGCCTGGAGTGCCCCCGGGACAGGCTACTCCTACGAGCAGTACTTC
NA | TRBD2 | TRBJ2-7 | 16 | TRBV5-1 | CASSFNPSGSAYEQYF | TGCGCCAGCAGCTTTAACCCTAGCGGATCTGCCTACGAGCAGTACTTC
once | TRBD1 | TRBJ1-2 | 15 | TRBV9 | CASSPRPGTGYGYTF | TGTGCCAGCAGCCCCCGACCCGGGACAGGGTACGGCTACACCTTC
NA | TRBD1 | TRBJ1-2 | 12 | TRBV30 | CAQTGVNYGYTF | TGTGCCCAGACAGGGGTTAACTATGGCTACACCTTC
NA | NA | TRBJ2-3 | 13 | TRBV27 | CASSFRAGDTQYF | TGTGCCAGCAGTTTTAGGGCGGGAGATACGCAGTATTTT
NA | NA | TRBJ1-4 | 18 | TRBV4-2 | CASSQDPGYRATNEKLFF | TGTGCCAGCAGCCAAGATCCAGGGTACAGGGCAACTAATGAAAAACTGTTTTTT
NA | NA | TRBJ1-1 | 15 | TRBV7-9 | CASSFIPGVNTEAFF | TGTGCCAGCAGCTTTATACCAGGGGTGAACACTGAAGCTTTCTTT
few | NA | TRBJ2-3 | 14 | TRBV30 | CAWSVPGVGDTQYF | TGTGCCTGGAGTGTCCCCGGGGTAGGAGATACGCAGTATTTT
few | NA | TRBJ2-2 | 15 | TRBV21-1 | CASSRRDGSTGELFF | TGTGCCAGCAGCCGCAGGGATGGTAGTACCGGGGAGCTGTTTTTT
NA | NA | TRBJ1-1 | 14 | TRBV5-1 | CASSPQRENTEAFF | TGCGCCAGCAGCCCCCAGCGGGAGAACACTGAAGCTTTCTTT
NA | NA | TRBJ1-2 | 15 | TRBV7-9 | CASSKYEGGNYGYTF | TGTGCCAGCAGCAAATATGAAGGGGGAAACTATGGCTACACCTTC
few | TRBD1 | TRBJ2-7 | 13 | TRBV29-1 | CSVNRGRGYEQYF | TGCAGCGTCAACAGGGGGCGCGGATACGAGCAGTACTTC
NA | TRBD2 | TRBJ2-2 | 14 | TRBV6-5 | CASRAGPSTGELFF | TGTGCCAGCAGAGCGGGACCATCCACCGGGGAGCTGTTTTTT
few | TRBD2 | TRBJ2-1 | 16 | TRBV5-1 | CASSLEAGDPYNEQFF | TGCGCCAGCAGCTTGGAGGCGGGAGACCCCTACAATGAGCAGTTCTTC
NA | NA | TRBJ2-7 | 14 | TRBV4-1 | CASSYRIQSYEQYF | TGCGCCAGCAGTTACAGGATACAATCTTACGAGCAGTACTTC
few | NA | TRBJ1-2 | 16 | TRBV9 | CASSEGLPSSGHGYTF | TGTGCCAGCAGCGAGGGTCTTCCTTCATCAGGGCATGGCTACACCTTC
NA | NA | TRBJ1-1 | 14 | TRBV29-1 | CSVFLGESHTEAFF | TGCAGCGTTTTTTTAGGGGAATCGCACACTGAAGCTTTCTTT
few | TRBD1 | TRBJ1-2 | 11 | TRBV7-9 | CASSLTGTETF | TGTGCCAGCAGCTTGACAGGGACGGAAACCTTC
NA | NA | TRBJ1-1 | 13 | TRBV29-1 | CSGRRGVVTEAFF | TGCAGCGGTCGGCGGGGGGTAGTAACTGAAGCTTTCTTT
few | NA | TRBJ1-6 | 15 | TRBV23-1 | CASSQSGHSKSPLHF | TGCGCCAGCAGTCAATCGGGCCATTCAAAGTCACCCCTCCACTTT
few | NA | TRBJ2-7 | 17 | TRBV7-2 | CASSFDLIGGTSYEQYF | TGTGCCAGCAGCTTTGACCTTATAGGGGGTACCTCCTACGAGCAGTACTTC
NA | NA | TRBJ2-1 | 15 | TRBV5-1 | CASSLVVANYNEQFF | TGCGCCAGCAGCTTGGTGGTTGCGAATTACAATGAGCAGTTCTTC
few | TRBD1 | TRBJ2-7 | 14 | TRBV29-1 | CSVESPGQGYEQYF | TGCAGCGTTGAGAGTCCGGGACAGGGATACGAGCAGTACTTC